A selection of T cell receptor beta chains follows, all from one sample in a study of T-cell reconstitution after alpha-beta-depleted transplantation in children. MiXCR, run by TCRdb on the PCR reads, gives a single entry per CDR3 protein. The profile shows hundreds of thousands of distinct CDR3 sequences, over 9.5% of them singletons. The sample in question was PBMCs, obtained before TCRalphabeta/CD19-depleted stem cell transplant. Receptors were obtained from a boy in the first two years of life with acute myeloid leukemia, due to receive a stem cell transplant. The CDR3 runs from the conserved cysteine through the conserved F or W. A D gene is named only where the DNA matches it firmly. A clone size is listed for some rows: how often the clone was seen (once, few, many), or a class if it is expanded.

d_gene: TRBD1
abundance: many
j_gene: TRBJ1-4
v_gene: TRBV27
CDR3nt: TGTGCCAGCAGTCCCTGGACAGGGATGAATGAAAAACTGTTTTTT
CDR3aa: CASSPWTGMNEKLFF

d_gene: TRBD1
abundance: many
j_gene: TRBJ2-2
v_gene: TRBV27
CDR3nt: TGTGCCAGCAGCCCGGACAGGGCCACCGGGGAGCTGTTTTTT
CDR3aa: CASSPDRATGELFF

d_gene: TRBD2
abundance: -
j_gene: TRBJ2-7
v_gene: TRBV7-2
CDR3nt: TGTGCCAGCAGCGCCTCTAGCGGGGTAGCCGAGCAGTACTTC
CDR3aa: CASSASSGVAEQYF

d_gene: TRBD2
abundance: few
j_gene: TRBJ2-1
v_gene: TRBV11-3
CDR3nt: TGTGCCAGCAGCTTATTCGGGACTAGCGGTGGGAGCTCCTACAATGAGCAGTTCTTC
CDR3aa: CASSLFGTSGGSSYNEQFF

d_gene: TRBD1
abundance: many
j_gene: TRBJ1-1
v_gene: TRBV29-1
CDR3nt: TGCAGCGTTAGGAGGGGGCCCACTGAAGCTTTCTTT
CDR3aa: CSVRRGPTEAFF

d_gene: TRBD2
abundance: -
j_gene: TRBJ2-2
v_gene: TRBV11-2
CDR3nt: TGTGCCAGCAGCGATTTGGGACTAGCGGGAGGGCCCGCCGGGGAGCTGTTTTTT
CDR3aa: CASSDLGLAGGPAGELFF

d_gene: -
abundance: many
j_gene: TRBJ2-5
v_gene: TRBV20-1
CDR3nt: TGCAGTGCCAGACTGGCAGTAGGGGAGACCCAGTACTTC
CDR3aa: CSARLAVGETQYF

d_gene: TRBD1
abundance: many
j_gene: TRBJ2-7
v_gene: TRBV13
CDR3nt: TGTGCCAGCAGCCTAAAAACGCCTGACAGGGGGCGCAGGTACGAGCAGTACTTC
CDR3aa: CASSLKTPDRGRRYEQYF

d_gene: -
abundance: -
j_gene: TRBJ2-7
v_gene: TRBV5-6
CDR3nt: TGTGCCAGCACCCTGGCGGGCGACGAGCAGTACTTC
CDR3aa: CASTLAGDEQYF

d_gene: TRBD1
abundance: many
j_gene: TRBJ1-2
v_gene: TRBV28
CDR3nt: TGTGCCAGCAGTCCCCCGGGACAGGGGGTCGCTGGCTACACCTTC
CDR3aa: CASSPPGQGVAGYTF

d_gene: -
abundance: many
j_gene: TRBJ2-2
v_gene: TRBV15
CDR3nt: TGTGCCACCAGCACGGGTGCGGGCCCCAACACCGGGGAGCTGTTTTTT
CDR3aa: CATSTGAGPNTGELFF

d_gene: -
abundance: many
j_gene: TRBJ2-7
v_gene: TRBV4-3
CDR3nt: TGCGCCAGCAGCCAAGATTCCCGATTTTACGAGCAGTACTTC
CDR3aa: CASSQDSRFYEQYF

d_gene: TRBD1
abundance: many
j_gene: TRBJ2-2
v_gene: TRBV28
CDR3nt: TGTGCCAGCATCGGAAGGGGGCTCATAAACACCGGGGAGCTGTTTTTT
CDR3aa: CASIGRGLINTGELFF

d_gene: TRBD1
abundance: few
j_gene: TRBJ2-1
v_gene: TRBV7-2
CDR3nt: TGTGCCAGCAGCTTAGACAGGGGGCACAATGAGCAGTTCTTC
CDR3aa: CASSLDRGHNEQFF

d_gene: -
abundance: few
j_gene: TRBJ2-7
v_gene: TRBV28
CDR3nt: TGTGCCAGCAGTAGCGAGGTATCCTACGAGCAGTACTTC
CDR3aa: CASSSEVSYEQYF

d_gene: -
abundance: many
j_gene: TRBJ2-2
v_gene: TRBV7-9
CDR3nt: TGTGCCAGCAGCCCCCCGGGAGCGAACACCGGGGAGCTGTTTTTT
CDR3aa: CASSPPGANTGELFF

d_gene: TRBD2
abundance: few
j_gene: TRBJ2-7
v_gene: TRBV6-1
CDR3nt: TGTGCCAGCAGTGAAGCACTAGCGGGGGGGTACGAGCAGTACTTC
CDR3aa: CASSEALAGGYEQYF

d_gene: -
abundance: many
j_gene: TRBJ2-5
v_gene: TRBV5-1
CDR3nt: TGCGCCAGCAGCTTGGATCCGGAGACCCAGTACTTC
CDR3aa: CASSLDPETQYF

d_gene: -
abundance: many
j_gene: TRBJ2-2
v_gene: TRBV5-5
CDR3nt: TGTGCCAGCAGCCACGAAGAAGTCGGGGAGCTGTTTTTT
CDR3aa: CASSHEEVGELFF

d_gene: TRBD1
abundance: few
j_gene: TRBJ2-2
v_gene: TRBV12-5
CDR3nt: TGTGCTAGTGGTCTGGACAGGGAGAGCACCGGGGAGCTGTTTTTT
CDR3aa: CASGLDRESTGELFF

d_gene: TRBD2
abundance: many
j_gene: TRBJ2-1
v_gene: TRBV10-3
CDR3nt: TGTGCCATCAGTGAGGGAATAGCGGGAGATGAGCAGTTCTTC
CDR3aa: CAISEGIAGDEQFF

d_gene: -
abundance: -
j_gene: TRBJ2-2
v_gene: TRBV29-1
CDR3nt: TGCAGCTTCGCGGGGCAGACCGGGGAGCTGTTTTTT
CDR3aa: CSFAGQTGELFF

d_gene: -
abundance: few
j_gene: TRBJ2-7
v_gene: TRBV4-3
CDR3nt: TGCGCCAGCAGCCAAGATGTCCTCCCTACCTCCTACGAGCAGTACTTC
CDR3aa: CASSQDVLPTSYEQYF

d_gene: TRBD1
abundance: few
j_gene: TRBJ1-2
v_gene: TRBV19
CDR3nt: TGTGCCAGTAGTATCTCCAGGGGGTATGGCTACACCTTC
CDR3aa: CASSISRGYGYTF

d_gene: -
abundance: many
j_gene: TRBJ2-5
v_gene: TRBV4-3
CDR3nt: TGCGCCAGCAGCCCAGAGGCAGGGATCGAGAGGGGCCAGTACTTC
CDR3aa: CASSPEAGIERGQYF

d_gene: -
abundance: many
j_gene: TRBJ1-1
v_gene: TRBV29-1
CDR3nt: TGCAGCGCAGGGACGCGGCCCTACACTGAAGCTTTCTTT
CDR3aa: CSAGTRPYTEAFF

d_gene: -
abundance: many
j_gene: TRBJ1-6
v_gene: TRBV28
CDR3nt: TGTGCCAGCAGTTTTAGGGAGCTCCACTTT
CDR3aa: CASSFRELHF

d_gene: -
abundance: many
j_gene: TRBJ2-5
v_gene: TRBV7-9
CDR3nt: TGTGCCAGCAGCTCGGGGAAAGAGACCCAGTACTTC
CDR3aa: CASSSGKETQYF

d_gene: TRBD1
abundance: many
j_gene: TRBJ2-1
v_gene: TRBV11-2
CDR3nt: TGTGCCAGCAGCTCTACAGGGGTCTCCTACAATGAGCAGTTCTTC
CDR3aa: CASSSTGVSYNEQFF

d_gene: -
abundance: -
j_gene: TRBJ2-7
v_gene: TRBV3-1
CDR3nt: TGTGCCAGCTGTTTGATGCCTCGTGTGGGGGTGAGAATGTACGAGCAGTACTTC
CDR3aa: CASCLMPRVGVRMYEQYF

d_gene: TRBD1
abundance: many
j_gene: TRBJ2-5
v_gene: TRBV27
CDR3nt: TGTGCCAGCAGTTGGAACAGGGGGCCAGAGACCCAGTACTTC
CDR3aa: CASSWNRGPETQYF

d_gene: -
abundance: few
j_gene: TRBJ2-1
v_gene: TRBV19
CDR3nt: TGTGCCAGTAGTCCGACCCCCAGCTCCTACAATGAGCAGTTCTTC
CDR3aa: CASSPTPSSYNEQFF

d_gene: TRBD2
abundance: -
j_gene: TRBJ2-1
v_gene: TRBV4-3
CDR3nt: TGCGCCAGCAGCCAAGATATACTAGCGGATTCCTACAATGAGCAGTTCTTC
CDR3aa: CASSQDILADSYNEQFF

d_gene: TRBD1
abundance: few
j_gene: TRBJ1-6
v_gene: TRBV7-6
CDR3nt: TGTGCCAGCAGCTTGACCCAGGGGGCGAATAATTCACCCCTCCACTTT
CDR3aa: CASSLTQGANNSPLHF